The rows below give T cell receptor beta chains drawn from one sample of a study of cytomegalovirus exposure and HLA in healthy donors. TCRdb keeps only in-frame clones here, not all; method: immunoSEQ multiplex PCR. The table has roughly 120,000 clones, 88% seen once. The source material was PBMCs. The receptors were sampled from a woman aged 18-30 years in good health and CMV-seropositive. CDR3s include the opening cysteine and the closing phenylalanine or tryptophan. A D gene is named only where the DNA matches it firmly. Clone size is stated in some rows and not others, as once, few, many or a class when expanded.

.	TRBV18	.	TRBJ1-5	CASSRGDLVNQPQHF	TGTGCCAGCTCACGTGGGGACTTAGTCAATCAGCCCCAGCATTTT
.	TRBV6-1	.	TRBJ1-1	CASSEAMAGGDTEAFF	TGTGCCAGCAGTGAAGCGATGGCGGGTGGGGACACTGAAGCTTTCTTT
.	TRBV18	.	TRBJ2-1	CASSPSRGTYNEQFF	TGTGCCAGCTCACCATCCCGGGGTACCTACAATGAGCAGTTCTTC
TRBD1	TRBV18	.	TRBJ1-2	CASSVSGQAVVYGYTF	TGTGCCAGCTCAGTAAGCGGACAGGCAGTCGTATATGGCTACACCTTC
.	TRBV2	.	TRBJ1-5	CASSESSQPQHF	TGTGCCAGCAGTGAATCCAGTCAGCCCCAGCATTTT
.	TRBV29-1	.	TRBJ1-1	CSVVRATNTEAFF	TGCAGCGTTGTCAGGGCTACGAACACTGAAGCTTTCTTT
TRBD1	TRBV9	.	TRBJ2-7	CASSVGNRDSSYEQYF	TGTGCCAGCAGCGTAGGAAACCGGGACAGTTCCTACGAGCAGTACTTC
.	TRBV29-1	.	TRBJ1-3	CSVDGGASGNTIYF	TGCAGCGTTGACGGGGGGGCTTCTGGAAACACCATATATTTT
TRBD1	TRBV11-2	once	TRBJ1-2	CASSPGQTYGYTF	TGTGCCAGCAGTCCGGGACAGACCTATGGCTACACCTTC
TRBD1	TRBV25-1	.	TRBJ1-1	CASSERPGTGPRTEAFF	TGTGCCAGCAGTGAAAGACCCGGGACAGGGCCCAGAACTGAAGCTTTCTTT
.	TRBV6-6	.	TRBJ1-1	CASGAPVTEAFF	TGTGCCAGCGGGGCCCCCGTCACTGAAGCTTTCTTT
TRBD1	TRBV7-6	.	TRBJ1-2	CASSPGQLYGYTF	TGTGCCAGCAGCCCGGGACAGTTATATGGCTACACCTTC
TRBD1	TRBV5-8	.	TRBJ2-7	CASSSGTGVAYEQYF	TGTGCCAGCAGCTCCGGGACAGGCGTCGCCTACGAGCAGTACTTC
TRBD1	TRBV9	.	TRBJ1-1	CASSVSGGTEAFF	TGTGCCAGCAGCGTCTCAGGGGGCACTGAAGCTTTCTTT
TRBD1	TRBV7-3	.	TRBJ2-7	CASSSTGGSYEQYF	TGTGCCAGCAGCTCGACAGGGGGCTCCTACGAGCAGTACTTC
.	TRBV19	once	TRBJ2-1	CASSIRKGPYNEQFF	TGTGCCAGTAGTATAAGGAAGGGGCCCTACAATGAGCAGTTCTTC
TRBD2	TRBV7-2	.	TRBJ2-7	CASSWTLAGRNEQYF	TGTGCCAGCAGCTGGACACTAGCGGGAAGAAACGAGCAGTACTTC
TRBD1	TRBV27	.	TRBJ2-1	CASSLSGTGIYNEQFF	TGTGCCAGCAGTTTATCTGGGACAGGGATCTACAATGAGCAGTTCTTC
.	TRBV7-6	.	TRBJ1-4	CASSLAGWGVATNEKLFF	TGTGCCAGCAGCTTAGCGGGTTGGGGGGTCGCAACTAATGAAAAACTGTTTTTT
TRBD2	TRBV7-2	.	TRBJ2-7	CASSPPKTSGWGREQYF	TGTGCCAGCAGCCCCCCGAAGACTAGCGGGTGGGGTCGGGAGCAGTACTTC
.	TRBV13	.	TRBJ1-3	CASSLGPGTGNTIYF	TGTGCCAGCAGCTTAGGTCCAGGGACAGGAAACACCATATATTTT
TRBD1	TRBV7-6	.	TRBJ2-7	CASSVDRGRSYEQYF	TGTGCCAGCAGCGTGGACAGGGGGCGATCCTACGAGCAGTACTTC
.	TRBV7-8	.	TRBJ1-2	CASSQYMTEELSGYTF	TGTGCCAGCAGCCAATACATGACAGAAGAGCTATCGGGCTACACCTTC
TRBD2	TRBV30	few	TRBJ2-3	CAWRGTSGRADTQYF	TGTGCCTGGAGGGGAACTAGCGGGAGGGCAGATACGCAGTATTTT
.	TRBV10-3	few	TRBJ1-2	CAISGGYYYGYTF	TGTGCCATCAGTGGCGGGTACTACTATGGCTACACCTTC
TRBD2	TRBV7-2	.	TRBJ2-7	CASSSSIAGAYEQYF	TGTGCCAGCAGCTCGTCGATAGCGGGAGCTTACGAGCAGTACTTC